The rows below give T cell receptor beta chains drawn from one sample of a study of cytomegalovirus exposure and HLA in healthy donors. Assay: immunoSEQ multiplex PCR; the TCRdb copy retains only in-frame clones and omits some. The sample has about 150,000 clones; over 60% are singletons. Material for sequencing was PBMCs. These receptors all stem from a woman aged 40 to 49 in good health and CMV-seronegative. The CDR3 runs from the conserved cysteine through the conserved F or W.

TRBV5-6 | CASSVQGAPGEQYF
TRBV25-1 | CASSESDRVNYGYTF
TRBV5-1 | CASSWGRGTNTEAFF
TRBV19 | CASTQGQAPNTEAFF
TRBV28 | CASSRGTGGSGANVLTF
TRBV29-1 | CSVEVGSGSWQETQYF
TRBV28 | CATAGGRADSSNQPQHF
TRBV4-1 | CASSQQLLAGGYPDTQYF
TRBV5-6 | CASARGLNYGYTF
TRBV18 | CASSRGLEGEQYF
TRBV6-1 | CASSGSGRATYEQYF
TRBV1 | CTSSYRESSGNTIYF
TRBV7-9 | CASSRTGDGYTF
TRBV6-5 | CASRTGPSEQYF
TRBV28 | CASSPGTGSYGYTF
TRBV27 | CASSFNFGTEAFF
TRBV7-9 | CSSSLVAHERSGANVLTF
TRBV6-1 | CASRQGASDTQYF
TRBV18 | CASSGQGASGEQFF
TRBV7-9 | CASSPSTGELFF
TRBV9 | CASSVDGSGALYNEQFF
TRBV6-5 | CASRKPGTRQETQYF
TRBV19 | CASSIGTRTYNEQFF
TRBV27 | CASSPSGSEQFF
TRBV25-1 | CASTDSGTGGAYGYTF
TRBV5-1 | CASSAPGESYYGYTF
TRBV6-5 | CASSYSTPGTIYF
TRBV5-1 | CASSLEDSTDTQYF
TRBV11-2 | CASSFLASGSTDTQYF
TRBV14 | CASSQASCF
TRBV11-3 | CASSLDPAVDTQYF
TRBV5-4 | CASSLAATSTDTQYF
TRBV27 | CASSYMGARGPYNYGYTF
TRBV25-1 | CASRRTGAEYEQYF
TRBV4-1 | CASSRLAGGATDTQYF
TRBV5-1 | CASSGGKGVETQYF
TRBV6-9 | CASSYSHHLETNTEAFF
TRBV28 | CASSLRVTGSYEQYF
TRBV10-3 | CAISTDPGGEKLFF
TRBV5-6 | CASSFAGGLEEKLFF
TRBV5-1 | CASSLLGRNTEAFF
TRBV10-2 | CASNRQGAYEQYF
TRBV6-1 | CASKGQATNEKLFF
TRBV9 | CASSPGTGYEQYF
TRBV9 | CASSAIGGQGIGYGYTF